This record concerns one TCR beta chain sequence. Its antigen is unidentified. The data are from a study of cytomegalovirus exposure and HLA in healthy donors. Notes on the study in general: Most TCR sequences were rare, but some public TCRs occurred in many donors.

A multiplex PCR was run with 60 Vbeta primers and 13 Jbeta primers. Using immunoSEQ multiplex PCR, the repertoire was profiled, and TCRdb retains in-frame clones only, with some absent. The repertoire holds over 150,000 clones, with around 85% as singletons. CDR1 is MGHRA, CDR2 YSYEKL, per germline. The length of the CDR3 is 14 residues. V was cut by 4 bases and J by 4 bases, with 13 bases left in between. Sequenced material: PBMCs. The sequence derives from a man aged 35-49 years in good health and CMV-seronegative. The V and J genes are TRBV4-1 and TRBJ1-1; D may be TRBD1 (5 bases). This chain's CDR3 is CASSRQTGGTEAFF. The CDR3 bases are TGCGCCAGCAGCCGACAGACGGGCGGCACTGAAGCTTTCTTT.